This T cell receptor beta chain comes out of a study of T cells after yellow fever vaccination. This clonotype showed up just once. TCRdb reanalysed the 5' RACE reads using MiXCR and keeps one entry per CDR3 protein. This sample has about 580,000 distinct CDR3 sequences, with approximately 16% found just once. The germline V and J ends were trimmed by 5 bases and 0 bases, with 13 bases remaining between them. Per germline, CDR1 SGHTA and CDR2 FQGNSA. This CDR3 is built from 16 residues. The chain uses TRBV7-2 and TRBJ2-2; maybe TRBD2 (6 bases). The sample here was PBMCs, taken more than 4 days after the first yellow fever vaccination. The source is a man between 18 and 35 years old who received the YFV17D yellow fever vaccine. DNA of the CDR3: TGTGCCAGCAGCCGCGGGGCGGGGACGAACACCGGGGAGCTGTTTTTT. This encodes CASSRGAGTNTGELFF.